This TCR beta chain was recorded in a study of blood T cell repertoires in COVID-19. Germline V gene sequence: CDR1 SEHNR, CDR2 FQNEAQ (reference sequence). V lost 2 bases and J 5 bases, leaving 10 bases between the germline ends. The CDR3 is 14 residues long. The protocol was immunoSEQ multiplex PCR, while the TCRdb copy is restricted to in-frame clones and leaves out a portion. The table records tens of thousands of clones, roughly 80% of them present only once. This rearrangement joins TRBV7-9 to TRBJ1-5; a possible D gene is TRBD1 (5 bases). Sequenced material: peripheral blood. The receptor was derived from a woman in her 70s with acute or convalescent COVID-19. The CDR3 DNA reads TGTGCCAGCAGCTTAAGAGGAGGGGATCAGCCCCAGCATTTT. Protein: CASSLRGGDQPQHF.